This T cell receptor beta chain is drawn from a study of T cell responses to AZD1222 COVID-19 vaccine. The method was immunoSEQ multiplex PCR; TCRdb's version includes in-frame clones alone and lacks a portion of them. Altogether fewer than 200,000 clones are present, 85% to 95% being singletons, with the ten largest covering 8.5% to 12%. This sequence originates from an adult in good health. Sequences were derived from peripheral blood, sampled on day 0 of AZD1222 vaccination.

This CDR3 is CASSSPIGFTYEQYF. The CDR3 DNA is TGTGCCAGCAGCTCTCCTATAGGGTTTACCTACGAGCAGTACTTC. The rearrangement joins TRBV5-6 to TRBJ2-7, with D hard to call. V was pared by 3 bases and J by 2 bases, with 15 bases between. The CDR3 consists of 15 residues. The germline gives CDR1 SGHDT, CDR2 YYEEEE.